Following are 29 T cell receptor beta chains from one sample sequenced in a study of OX40 agonist ivuxolimab in advanced cancers. TCRdb keeps only in-frame clones here, not all; method: immunoSEQ multiplex PCR. Seen here are more than 85,000 clones, about 92% observed once, and the top ten hold about 0.25%. The source material was CD4+ or CD8+ T cells sorted from blood, sampled in a trial of the OX40 agonist ivuxolimab. The receptors derive from an adult with an advanced solid tumor such as melanoma, head and neck, liver or kidney cancer.

This chain joins TRBV19 and TRBJ1-5; D not certain. V was shortened by 3 bases and J by 2 bases, with 11 bases between the two germline ends. This CDR3 comprises 15 residues. The germline V gene has CDR1 LNHDA and CDR2 SQIVND (reference sequence). CDR3 DNA: TGTGCCAGTAGTATGTGGGGAAATGGCAATCAGCCCCAGCATTTT. Amino acids: CASSMWGNGNQPQHF.

V usage is TRBV19 and J usage is TRBJ2-2; 7 positions match TRBD1. The germline V gene has CDR1 LNHDA and CDR2 SQIVND (reference sequence). This CDR3 comprises 14 residues. V shed 7 bases, J shed 1 base, and the junction held 3 bases outside the gene matches. In DNA, the CDR3 is TGTGCCAGTACTAGGACAGGGAACACCGGGGAGCTGTTTTTT. This encodes CASTRTGNTGELFF. Full variable domain (missing parts from reference TRBV19 and TRBJ2-2): DGGITQSPKYLFRKEGQNVTLSCEQNLNHDAMYWYRQDPGQGLRLIYYSQIVNDFQKGDIAEGYSVSREKKESFPLTVTSAQKNPTAFYLCASTRTGNTGELFFGEGSRLTVL.

The chain combines TRBV19 with TRBJ1-2; no firm D call. This CDR3 comprises 12 residues. The V and J ends lost 7 bases and 2 bases respectively, with 8 bases between them. The germline gives CDR1 LNHDA, CDR2 SQIVND (reference sequence). This CDR3 is CASKVGNYGYTF. In DNA, the CDR3 is TGTGCCAGTAAGGTTGGAAACTATGGCTACACCTTC.

The CDR3 loop is CAWGGKNSPLHF. The CDR3 DNA is TGTGCCTGGGGGGGTAAGAATTCACCCCTCCACTTT. This chain uses TRBV30 with TRBJ1-6; D is perhaps TRBD1 (5 bases). Per the germline V gene, CDR1 is GTSNPN and CDR2 is SVGIG (reference sequence). The V end lost 5 bases, the J end lost 7 bases, and 9 bases lay between the germline ends. The CDR3 runs 12 residues.

The DNA of the CDR3 is TGTGCCAGTATAGAAGGGAGTGCGGGGAATCGGGGGAACACCGGGGAGCTGTTTTTT. This gives the protein CASIEGSAGNRGNTGELFF. The chain carries TRBV19 and TRBJ2-2; D may be TRBD2 (6 bases). Germline CDR1 is LNHDA and CDR2 is SQIVND (reference sequence). The CDR3 is made up of 19 amino acids. The V gene lost 7 bases and the J gene lost 1 base, with 25 bases spanning the gap.

This clone was seen only a few times. The CDR3 protein is CSAATARDTEAFF. In DNA, the CDR3 is TGCAGCGCCGCCACAGCCCGTGACACTGAAGCTTTCTTT. The chain couples TRBV29-1 to TRBJ1-1; D not certain. The V gene lost 7 bases and the J gene lost 3 bases, with 15 bases spanning the gap. The CDR3 totals 13 residues. Germline CDR1 is SQVTM and CDR2 is ANQGSEA.

The CDR3 DNA sequence: TGTGCCAGCACGGCTAGCGGAAACTACAATGAGCAGTTCTTC. Protein sequence: CASTASGNYNEQFF. The genes are TRBV28 and TRBJ2-1, with 7 positions matching TRBD2. Trimming took 7 bases from V and 3 from J; bases not matched to a gene: 6. This CDR3 is 14 amino acids long. Looked up from germline, CDR1 is MDHEN and CDR2 is SYDVKM. The full variable domain, its missing parts supplied by reference TRBV28 and TRBJ2-1, is DVKVTQSSRYLVKRTGEKVFLECVQDMDHENMFWYRQDPGLGLRLIYFSYDVKMKEKGDIPEGYSVSREKKERFSLILESASTNQTSMYLCASTASGNYNEQFFGPGTRLTVL.

This chain connects TRBV7-6 to TRBJ2-3; 13 bases match TRBD2. V lost 7 bases to trimming and J lost 6 bases; unmatched junction nucleotides: 19. The germline V gene has CDR1 SGHVS and CDR2 FNYEAQ. The CDR3 totals 19 residues. CDR3 region: CASTLLKPGLAGRGDTQYF. The CDR3 region has the DNA TGTGCCAGCACCCTCCTAAAACCGGGACTAGCGGGAAGAGGGGATACGCAGTATTTT.

The V gene is TRBV4-1, the J gene TRBJ2-7, with D maybe TRBD1 (5 bases). V was pared by 0 bases and J by 1 base, with 10 bases between. The CDR3 covers 15 residues. CDR1 and CDR2 from the germline V gene are MGHRA and YSYEKL. Here the CDR3 DNA reads TGCGCCAGCAGCCAAGATCCGGCAGGGTCCTACGAGCAGTACTTC. It codes for CASSQDPAGSYEQYF.

V usage is TRBV27 and J usage is TRBJ1-3; no reliable D call. Germline CDR1 is MNHEY and CDR2 is SMNVEV (reference sequence). The CDR3 contains 14 residues. Trimming stripped 5 bases from V and 4 bases from J, with 12 bases between. The CDR3 nucleotides read TGTGCCAGCAGTCTCCGACAAGGAGGAAACACCATATATTTT. Amino acid sequence: CASSLRQGGNTIYF.

This chain joins TRBV7-6 and TRBJ1-1, with no clear D. Trimming shortened V by 4 bases and J by 1 base, and 7 bases separated the two germline ends. CDR3 length: 13 amino acids. Germline lookup yields CDR1 SGHVS and CDR2 FNYEAQ. The CDR3 bases are TGTGCCAGCAGCTCGGATCAGAACACTGAAGCTTTCTTT. Amino acid sequence: CASSSDQNTEAFF.

J is TRBJ2-1 and V is TRBV14, with D unclear. Germline-derived CDR1 and CDR2 are SGHDN and FVKESK. This CDR3 region has 14 residues. The V end was cut by 1 base, the J end by 12 bases, with 16 bases between. CDR3 DNA sequence: TGTGCCAGCAGCCAAGCCCCCCGTGGAACCAGGCAGTTCTTC. Residues: CASSQAPRGTRQFF.

The chain joins TRBV27 to TRBJ1-2; D is ambiguous. Trimming shortened V by 0 bases and J by 4 bases, and 12 bases separated the two germline ends. There are 15 residues in the CDR3. Germline V gives CDR1 MNHEY, CDR2 SMNVEV (reference sequence). CDR3 nucleotide sequence: TGTGCCAGCAGTTTATCTTCCGAGGGCAGCTATGGCTACACCTTC. As protein: CASSLSSEGSYGYTF.

The chain has TRBV5-4 and TRBJ2-1; the match to TRBD2 covers 7 bases. V was pared by 4 bases and J by 7 bases, with 11 bases of the junction left unmatched. The CDR3 length is 15 residues. CDR1 and CDR2 (germline): SGHNT, YYREEE (reference sequence). The CDR3 bases are TGTGCCAGCAGCCCAGAAACGGGGGGATGGAATGAGCAGTTCTTC. This sequence encodes CASSPETGGWNEQFF.

The rearrangement uses TRBV6-6 and TRBJ1-5; 9 nucleotides agree with TRBD1. This CDR3 has 14 residues. The V gene end was trimmed by 7 bases and the J gene end by 4 bases; junction bases not matched to a gene: 5. Germline CDR1 and CDR2: MNHNY and SVGAGI (reference sequence). In DNA form, the CDR3 reads TGTGCCAGCATTAGGACAGGGGTAAATCAGCCCCAGCATTTT. It specifies CASIRTGVNQPQHF.

V and J are TRBV5-5 and TRBJ2-7; D unresolved. This CDR3 is 18 amino acids long. V lost 1 base and J 7 bases, leaving 27 bases between the germline ends. Looked up from germline, CDR1 is SGHKS and CDR2 is YYEKEE (reference sequence). The CDR3 coding sequence is TGTGCCAGCAGCTTGTCCAGGCTTTTGAGGTCAGATCGTAAGGAGCAGTACTTC. Protein: CASSLSRLLRSDRKEQYF. The entire variable domain, with the rest obtained from reference TRBV5-5 and TRBJ2-7, is as follows: DAGVTQSPTHLIKTRGQQVTLRCSPISGHKSVSWYQQVLGQGPQFIFQYYEKEERGRGNFPDRFSARQFPNYSSELNVNALLLGDSALYLCASSLSRLLRSDRKEQYFGPGTRLTVT.

This sequence joins TRBV11-1 and TRBJ1-1; the D is unclear. The CDR3 loop spans 14 amino acids. Germline V lookup: CDR1 SGHAT, CDR2 FQDESV (reference sequence). V was trimmed by 2 bases and J by 4 bases, leaving 11 bases between them. The CDR3 DNA reads TGTGCCAGCAGCTTAAATGGGGATGGCACTGAAGCTTTCTTT. Protein product: CASSLNGDGTEAFF.

The chain links TRBV7-8 to TRBJ2-2, with a possible D match to TRBD2 (6 bases). This CDR3 region has 14 residues. CDR1 is SGHVS and CDR2 is FQNEAQ in the germline V gene. Trimming cost V 7 bases and J 8 bases, with 17 bases left between them. CDR3 residues: CASTRGREKGELFF. The CDR3 DNA is TGTGCCAGCACCCGAGGACGGGAGAAAGGGGAGCTGTTTTTT.

The J gene is TRBJ2-3, the V gene TRBV5-4; D is undetermined. Germline assignment: CDR1 SGHNT and CDR2 YYREEE (reference sequence). CDR3 length: 15 residues. V shed 0 bases and J shed 0 bases, with 8 bases lying between them. The CDR3 region is CASSLGSTSTDTQYF. The CDR3 DNA reads as TGTGCCAGCAGCTTGGGGTCAACTAGCACAGATACGCAGTATTTT.

The chain recombines TRBV7-2 with TRBJ1-5; possibly TRBD1 for D (6 bases). Trimming removed 1 base from V and 5 bases from J, with 9 bases in between. From germline, CDR1 is SGHTA and CDR2 FQGNSA. CDR3 size: 14 residues. This chain's CDR3 is CASSLDRADQPQHF. The DNA for the CDR3 is TGTGCCAGCAGCTTAGACAGGGCTGATCAGCCCCAGCATTTT.

The chain carries TRBV4-3 and TRBJ2-3; 11 nucleotides line up with TRBD2. CDR1 is LGHNA and CDR2 is YSLEER in the germline V gene. V gave up 0 bases and J gave up 1 base; unmatched junction bases: 6. The CDR3 is made up of 18 amino acids. DNA of the CDR3: TGCGCCAGCAGCCAAGATAGCGGGGGGGCCGAGGGCACAGATACGCAGTATTTT. Protein sequence: CASSQDSGGAEGTDTQYF.

The rearrangement joins TRBV7-2 to TRBJ2-1, with TRBD2 identical over 12 bases. This CDR3 contains 16 residues. V was pared by 2 bases and J by 4 bases, with 3 bases of the junction left unmatched. The V gene's germline CDR1 is SGHTA and CDR2 FQGNSA. The CDR3 reads CASSLWGTSGYNEQFF. CDR3 DNA: TGTGCCAGCAGCTTATGGGGGACTAGCGGGTACAATGAGCAGTTCTTC.

The gene calls are TRBV6-1 and TRBJ1-3; no clear D gene. The CDR3 loop spans 15 amino acids. In germline, CDR1 is MNHNS, CDR2 SASEGT. Deletions cut 8 bases from V and 4 bases from J, with 18 bases between. CDR3 DNA sequence: TGTGCCAGCTCGGAGGGCCACTTGGGCGGAAACACCATATATTTT. Protein: CASSEGHLGGNTIYF.

The CDR3 loop is CASSPFYEQYF. The CDR3 DNA follows: TGTGCCAGCAGCCCGTTCTACGAGCAGTACTTC. The chain has TRBV14 and TRBJ2-7; D not certain. Trimming took off 4 bases at V and 3 bases at J, with 4 bases between the two ends. Germline V gene lookup returns CDR1 SGHDN and CDR2 FVKESK. This CDR3 has 11 residues.

The chain links TRBV4-3 to TRBJ2-3; D may be TRBD2 (5 bases). Germline V gives CDR1 LGHNA, CDR2 YSLEER. V lost 2 bases and J lost 4, with 7 bases in between. The CDR3 consists of 13 residues. The CDR3 DNA sequence: TGCGCCAGCAGCCAAAGGGAGCCAGATACGCAGTATTTT. The encoded protein is CASSQREPDTQYF.

This chain links TRBV5-4 with TRBJ2-3, with D maybe TRBD2 (5 bases). The length of the CDR3 is 18 residues. The ends were cut back, 4 bases at V and 0 bases at J, with 21 bases in the middle. CDR1 SGHNT and CDR2 YYREEE come from the germline V gene (reference sequence). CDR3: CASSKSGYSGYSTDTQYF. CDR3 sequence (DNA): TGTGCCAGCAGCAAGAGCGGCTATTCAGGCTATAGCACAGATACGCAGTATTTT.

This sequence joins TRBV6-1 and TRBJ1-1, with D hard to call. The CDR3 sequence is 11 residues long. CDR1 is MNHNS, CDR2 SASEGT, per germline. V was cut by 7 bases and J by 5 bases, with 8 bases left in between. This chain's CDR3 is CASMRATEAFF. The CDR3 DNA is TGTGCCAGCATGAGGGCGACTGAAGCTTTCTTT.

V usage is TRBV7-2 and J usage is TRBJ1-2; TRBD1 matches 8 bases. From germline, CDR1 is SGHTA and CDR2 FQGNSA. The ends lost 3 bases at V and 3 bases at J; junction bases unmatched: 6. The length of the CDR3 is 15 residues. The CDR3 spells CASSFGTGGHYGYTF. CDR3 DNA: TGTGCCAGCAGCTTTGGAACAGGGGGGCACTATGGCTACACCTTC.

This clone occurred once. This chain connects TRBV5-1 to TRBJ2-1, with D possibly TRBD1 on 6 matching bases. The CDR3 is 15 residues long. The V gene's germline CDR1 is SGHRS and CDR2 YFSETQ. Trimming took 0 bases from V and 5 from J, leaving 12 bases between them. In DNA, the CDR3 is TGCGCCAGCAGCTTGGTAGGGGGAAGAAACAATGAGCAGTTCTTC. This gives the protein CASSLVGGRNNEQFF. Combining the CDR3 with reference TRBV5-1 and TRBJ2-1 gives the whole variable domain KAGVTQTPRYLIKTRGQQVTLSCSPISGHRSVSWYQQTPGQGLQFLFEYFSETQRNKGNFPGRFSGRQFSNSRSEMNVSTLELGDSALYLCASSLVGGRNNEQFFGPGTRLTVL.